This TCR beta chain was identified during a study of T cells in Graves' hyperthyroidism and ophthalmopathy. Germline CDR1 is SEHNR and CDR2 is FQNEAQ (reference sequence). The CDR3 contains 14 residues. V dropped 1 base and J dropped 9 bases, with 13 bases sitting between them. Uncontrolled infection, other autoimmune disease, pregnancy or lactation barred patients from enrollment. The diagnostic basis comprised clinical symptoms, serum thyroxine and TRAb, thyroid ultrasound and orbital computed tomography. It was 8 to 10 ml of fresh peripheral blood that supplied the PBMCs. RNA transcripts served as the template for amplifying TCR beta CDR3 regions. Carried out on the TCR CDR3, a first-round RT-PCR used the HTBI primer set. TCRdb re-derived calls from the multiplex PCR reads in MiXCR, one entry per CDR3 protein. The sample includes a few hundred thousand distinct CDR3 sequences, 25% of them seen just once.

Sequencing input: blood. The genes are TRBV7-9 and TRBJ2-1; D is unresolved. The sequence derives from a man aged 45-65 years with Graves' hyperthyroidism. CDR3 amino acids: CASSLEVGSGEQFF. In DNA, the CDR3 is TGTGCCAGCAGCTTAGAAGTGGGGTCCGGTGAGCAGTTCTTC.